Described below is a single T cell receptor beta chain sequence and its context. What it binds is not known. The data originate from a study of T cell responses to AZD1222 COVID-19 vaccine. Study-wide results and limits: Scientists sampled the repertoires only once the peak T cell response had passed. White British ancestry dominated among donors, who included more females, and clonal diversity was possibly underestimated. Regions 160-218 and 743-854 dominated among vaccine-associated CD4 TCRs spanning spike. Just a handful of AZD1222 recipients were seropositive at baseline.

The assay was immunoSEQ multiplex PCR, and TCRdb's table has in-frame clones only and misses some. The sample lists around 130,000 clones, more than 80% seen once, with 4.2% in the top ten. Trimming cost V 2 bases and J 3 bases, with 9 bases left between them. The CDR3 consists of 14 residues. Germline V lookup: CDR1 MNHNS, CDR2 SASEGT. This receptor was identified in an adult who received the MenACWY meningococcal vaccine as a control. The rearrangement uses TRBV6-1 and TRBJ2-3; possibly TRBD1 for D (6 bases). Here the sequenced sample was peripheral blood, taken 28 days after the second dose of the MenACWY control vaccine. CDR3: CASSEQGRTDTQYF. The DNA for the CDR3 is TGTGCCAGCAGTGAACAGGGGAGAACAGATACGCAGTATTTT.